The source of this T cell receptor beta chain is a study of T cells in Graves' hyperthyroidism and ophthalmopathy. Amplified TCR beta CDR3 regions came from RNA transcripts. With the HTBI primer set, the TCR CDR3 went through a first round of RT-PCR. TCRdb processed the multiplex PCR reads anew with MiXCR; each CDR3 protein has one entry. In the table there are hundreds of thousands of distinct CDR3 sequences, around 14% of which are singletons. This clonotype was detected many times. Trimming cost V 4 bases and J 7 bases, with 14 bases left between them. The CDR3 consists of 15 residues. CDR1 and CDR2 from the germline V gene are SGHAT and FQNNGV.

The receptor's source is a woman between 18 and 29 years old with Graves' hyperthyroidism. The V gene is TRBV11-2, the J gene TRBJ1-6, with a weak D call TRBD1 (6 bases). The specimen was blood. CDR3 sequence: CASSSDTGTNSPLHF. CDR3 nucleotides: TGTGCCAGCAGCTCCGACACAGGGACCAATTCACCCCTCCACTTT.